This T cell receptor beta chain was profiled in a study of control samples from healthy donors and cancer patients. The germline CDR1 and CDR2 sequences are WNHNN and SYGVQD (reference sequence). Losses at the gene ends were 6 bases for V and 8 bases for J; bases not matched to a gene: 5. This CDR3 contains 14 residues. Measured with immunoSEQ multiplex PCR; TCRdb has only the in-frame clones, and not every one. The table has around 250,000 clones, around 80% seen once. The sequence derives from a woman between 55 and 75 years old with lung cancer. The J gene is TRBJ2-1, the V gene TRBV10-1, with 12 bases identical to TRBD2. The sample comprised PBMCs. Written as DNA, the CDR3 is TGCGCCAGCAGGCCGGGACTAGCGGGCGATGAGCAGTTCTTC. This codes for CASRPGLAGDEQFF.